This is a list of T cell receptor beta chains from one sample in a study of technical replicates of blood from a few donors. Libraries were prepared by immunoSEQ multiplex PCR; TCRdb keeps only in-frame clonotypes and omits some of them. The sample contains tens of thousands of clones, roughly 94% of which appear only once. Source material: T cells isolated from PBMCs. These receptors originate from a human donor in good health. CDR3s include the opening cysteine and the closing phenylalanine or tryptophan. A D gene is named only where the DNA matches it firmly. Expanded clones are given a class, and other clones once, few, many or no size at all.

v_call	d_call	clone_size	j_call	cdr3_nt	cdr3_aa
TRBV4-2	NA	NA	TRBJ1-1	TGTGCCAGCAGCCAAGAAGGAGGACAGTTGAACACTGAAGCTTTCTTT	CASSQEGGQLNTEAFF
TRBV15	NA	NA	TRBJ1-1	TGTGCCACCAGCAGTTGGGGCCTTAGGGCAGGCAACACTGAAGCTTTCTTT	CATSSWGLRAGNTEAFF
TRBV11-2	TRBD2	NA	TRBJ2-1	TGTGCCAGCAGCTTAGTTAGGACTAGCAACAATGAGCAGTTCTTC	CASSLVRTSNNEQFF
TRBV7-2	TRBD2	once	TRBJ2-1	TGTGCCAGCAGCACCACGACTAGCTGGGATGAGCAGTTCTTC	CASSTTTSWDEQFF
TRBV29-1	TRBD1	once	TRBJ1-1	TGCAGCGTAAATGGACAGGGGAACACTGAAGCTTTCTTT	CSVNGQGNTEAFF
TRBV5-1	NA	NA	TRBJ2-5	TGCGCCAGCAGCTTGGGGGACAAAGAGACCCAGTACTTC	CASSLGDKETQYF
TRBV27	NA	NA	TRBJ1-6	TGTGCCAGCAGTCACTCGGGACTTTCACCCCTCCACTTT	CASSHSGLSPLHF
TRBV25-1	NA	NA	TRBJ2-7	TGTGCCAGCAGTGATCAGGGTATCTACGAGCAGTACTTC	CASSDQGIYEQYF
TRBV2	TRBD1	NA	TRBJ1-5	TGTGCCAGCAGACAGGGGGCAGGGCAGCCCCAGCATTTT	CASRQGAGQPQHF
TRBV6-5	TRBD1	NA	TRBJ1-5	TGTGCCAGCAGTTCCCTGGACAGGGGATTGGGTCAGCCCCAGCATTTT	CASSSLDRGLGQPQHF
TRBV10-3	NA	NA	TRBJ2-7	TGTGCCATCAGTGATGGACAGACCTACGAGCAGTACTTC	CAISDGQTYEQYF
TRBV19	TRBD1	NA	TRBJ1-2	TGTGCCAGTAGTCCAACTGGACAGGACTATGGCTACACCTTC	CASSPTGQDYGYTF
TRBV5-4	NA	NA	TRBJ2-5	TGTGCCAGCAGCCCTGGACAGATCCAAGAGACCCAGTACTTC	CASSPGQIQETQYF
TRBV5-1	NA	medium-sized	TRBJ2-7	TGCGCCAGCAGCTTGACGGACAGTGACGAGCAGTACTTC	CASSLTDSDEQYF
TRBV10-3	TRBD2	NA	TRBJ2-5	TGTGCCATCAGTGAGTCCCCGGGGGGTAAAAAAGAGACCCAGTACTTC	CAISESPGGKKETQYF
TRBV30	TRBD1	NA	TRBJ1-3	TGTGCCTGGAGTCCCCCGACAGGGTTCAACACCATATATTTT	CAWSPPTGFNTIYF
TRBV7-2	TRBD2	NA	TRBJ2-1	TGTGCCAGCAGCCCTTTCAGCGGGATAGTCTACAATGAGCAGTTCTTC	CASSPFSGIVYNEQFF
TRBV6-6	NA	NA	TRBJ2-6	TGTGCCAGCCGCGTTCGGGGGGCCAACGTCCTGACTTTC	CASRVRGANVLTF
TRBV7-9	NA	NA	TRBJ2-3	TGTGCCAGCAGGACTACTAGCACAGATACGCAGTATTTT	CASRTTSTDTQYF
TRBV11-2	TRBD2	NA	TRBJ2-1	TGTGCCAGCAGCTCGGGGGGAAAGGCCTACAATGAGCAGTTCTTC	CASSSGGKAYNEQFF
TRBV6-5	NA	NA	TRBJ2-7	TGTGCCAGCAGTCCGACCCGGGAACATTACGAGCAGTACTTC	CASSPTREHYEQYF
TRBV5-1	TRBD2	once	TRBJ2-5	TGCGCCAGCAGCCTCGGGACTAGCGGGGGGCCGGAGCTAGGAACCCAGTACTTC	CASSLGTSGGPELGTQYF
TRBV5-4	TRBD1	NA	TRBJ2-6	TGTGCCAGCAGCTCGGGACAGGGGGCTGGGGCCAACGTCCTGACTTTC	CASSSGQGAGANVLTF
TRBV7-6	TRBD2	once	TRBJ2-1	TGTGCCAGCAACCCCGGGACTAGCTCCTACAATGAGCAGTTCTTC	CASNPGTSSYNEQFF
TRBV4-1	NA	NA	TRBJ1-2	TGCGCCAGCAGCCAACCCCGAGGGTCCGGGGGTTATGGCTACACCTTC	CASSQPRGSGGYGYTF
TRBV7-3	TRBD1	NA	TRBJ2-7	TGTGCCAGCAGCTCCTCGGGACAGGGACCCTACGAGCAGTACTTC	CASSSSGQGPYEQYF
TRBV5-1	NA	NA	TRBJ2-2	TGCGCCAGCAGCTTGCAGGCCGACGTCACCGGGGAGCTGTTTTTT	CASSLQADVTGELFF
TRBV7-9	TRBD1	NA	TRBJ1-2	TGTGCCAGCAGCTTATCTCGACAGGGGTTGTATGGCTACACCTTC	CASSLSRQGLYGYTF
TRBV2	NA	NA	TRBJ2-7	TGTGCCAGCACTAATGAGGGTAGCTACGAGCAGTACTTC	CASTNEGSYEQYF
TRBV27	NA	NA	TRBJ1-5	TGTGCCAGCAGTTTATCCTTAAGAGCAAATCAGCCCCAGCATTTT	CASSLSLRANQPQHF
TRBV28	NA	NA	TRBJ1-1	TGTGCCAGCAGTCCGTGGGGGACAGAAGCTTTCTTT	CASSPWGTEAFF
TRBV5-6	TRBD2	NA	TRBJ2-1	TGTGCCAGCAGCTGGCTCCCCGGGACTAGCGGGATATACAATGAGCAGTTCTTC	CASSWLPGTSGIYNEQFF
TRBV11-3	NA	NA	TRBJ2-7	TGTGCCAGCAGCTTATCCGGGGGTCCATACGAGCAGTACTTC	CASSLSGGPYEQYF
TRBV10-3	NA	NA	TRBJ2-7	TGTGCCATCTCCACGGACAGAGCCTACGAGCAGTACTTC	CAISTDRAYEQYF
TRBV4-2	NA	once	TRBJ2-1	TGTGCCAGCAGCCAAAACCGGCTAGGCAGGGATGACCGCTACAATGAGCAGTTCTTC	CASSQNRLGRDDRYNEQFF
TRBV9	TRBD2	NA	TRBJ2-1	TGTGCCAGCAGCGTAGCCGCTTCTAGCGGGGGGCGGAATGAGCAGTTCTTC	CASSVAASSGGRNEQFF
TRBV30	TRBD2	NA	TRBJ2-1	TGTGCCTGGAGTGTATCGGGGGGGCGTCTCAATGAGCAGTTCTTC	CAWSVSGGRLNEQFF
TRBV11-2	NA	NA	TRBJ2-7	TGTGCCAGCAGCTTAGGAAGCAGGGCCTACGAGCAGTACTTC	CASSLGSRAYEQYF
TRBV27	NA	NA	TRBJ2-3	TGTGCCAGCAAGGACTTCACAGATACGCAGTATTTT	CASKDFTDTQYF
TRBV14	TRBD2	NA	TRBJ2-7	TGTGCCAGCAGCGAAATACGACTAGCGGGAGCCCACGAGCAGTACTTC	CASSEIRLAGAHEQYF
TRBV5-1	NA	NA	TRBJ2-1	TGCGCCAGCAGCTTTGTATCGGGTGTGAACAATGAGCAGTTCTTC	CASSFVSGVNNEQFF
TRBV27	NA	once	TRBJ2-1	TGTGCCAGCAGTCACTCCTACGAGCAGTTCTTC	CASSHSYEQFF